This is a list of T cell receptor beta chains from one sample in a study of immune heterogeneity within non-small cell lung tumors. TCRdb re-analysed the multiplex PCR reads in MiXCR, keeping a single row per CDR3 protein. The sample yields 9,500 to 13,000 distinct CDR3 sequences, around 30% seen once. Sequenced sample: lung tumor tissue. These TCRs come from a woman aged 50 to 60 with non-small cell lung cancer. Both conserved end residues are trimmed from each CDR3. Each record gives: CDR3 protein, J gene, clone size, D gene, V gene. A D gene is named only where the DNA matches it firmly. Some rows mark clone size as missing; the rest say once, few, many or name a class of expanded clone.

CDR3: SAPRLTGNIQY
J: TRBJ2-4
size: few
D: .
V: TRBV20-1

CDR3: ASSTVAGTETQY
J: TRBJ2-5
size: few
D: .
V: TRBV11-2

CDR3: ASSEISRDTEAF
J: TRBJ1-1
size: .
D: .
V: TRBV25-1

CDR3: ASSRTSGRRDEQF
J: TRBJ2-1
size: many
D: TRBD2
V: TRBV18

CDR3: SSSAWAKDTEAF
J: TRBJ1-1
size: .
D: .
V: TRBV5-4

CDR3: ASSYDRDGYT
J: TRBJ1-2
size: many
D: TRBD1
V: TRBV5-5

CDR3: SVGSSSNSDEQF
J: TRBJ2-1
size: .
D: .
V: TRBV29-1

CDR3: SAGLAGGYTDTQY
J: TRBJ2-3
size: .
D: TRBD2
V: TRBV29-1

CDR3: AIKDRVVGELF
J: TRBJ2-2
size: many
D: TRBD1
V: TRBV11-3

CDR3: ASRRLASSYNEQF
J: TRBJ2-1
size: .
D: .
V: TRBV6-2/TRBV6-3

CDR3: SARQGLGYEQY
J: TRBJ2-7
size: medium-sized
D: .
V: TRBV20-1

CDR3: ASNPGERETQY
J: TRBJ2-5
size: many
D: .
V: TRBV28

CDR3: ASSLAGVSYNEQF
J: TRBJ2-1
size: once
D: .
V: TRBV7-9

CDR3: ASSLVGTVSSYEQY
J: TRBJ2-7
size: few
D: TRBD1
V: TRBV5-6

CDR3: ASSLNPGLGVEQF
J: TRBJ2-1
size: medium-sized
D: TRBD2
V: TRBV7-8

CDR3: ASRQGHEQY
J: TRBJ2-7
size: many
D: .
V: TRBV6-1

CDR3: ASSLGGPSNEQF
J: TRBJ2-1
size: many
D: .
V: TRBV5-1

CDR3: SARDQGTGNEKLF
J: TRBJ1-4
size: few
D: .
V: TRBV20-1

CDR3: ASSLSLQGQSPLH
J: TRBJ1-6
size: large
D: .
V: TRBV5-1

CDR3: ASSQEQVSQPQH
J: TRBJ1-5
size: .
D: .
V: TRBV4-1

CDR3: AISVGQANYEQY
J: TRBJ2-7
size: .
D: TRBD1
V: TRBV10-3

CDR3: ASSEQGDLSPLH
J: TRBJ1-6
size: many
D: TRBD1
V: TRBV2

CDR3: ASKIDSGVATEAF
J: TRBJ1-1
size: many
D: .
V: TRBV27

CDR3: ASSPQNTGELF
J: TRBJ2-2
size: few
D: .
V: TRBV6-1

CDR3: ASRRPGTGGNTEAF
J: TRBJ1-1
size: .
D: TRBD1
V: TRBV28

CDR3: ASSLGQGYTEAF
J: TRBJ1-1
size: .
D: TRBD1
V: TRBV12-3/TRBV12-4

CDR3: ASSFTENTGELF
J: TRBJ2-2
size: many
D: .
V: TRBV12-3/TRBV12-4

CDR3: ASSQDTGYLGYT
J: TRBJ1-2
size: many
D: .
V: TRBV14

CDR3: SASLAGGPGETQY
J: TRBJ2-5
size: .
D: TRBD2
V: TRBV20-1

CDR3: ASSLRGRVSYEQY
J: TRBJ2-7
size: many
D: TRBD2
V: TRBV27

CDR3: ASSVEVSYNEQF
J: TRBJ2-1
size: few
D: .
V: TRBV9

CDR3: ASSPRTGKNTEAF
J: TRBJ1-1
size: few
D: TRBD1
V: TRBV18

CDR3: SPKGQPNTEAF
J: TRBJ1-1
size: medium-sized
D: TRBD1
V: TRBV20-1

CDR3: SASGPSYNEQF
J: TRBJ2-1
size: many
D: .
V: TRBV20-1

CDR3: ASSYLGAGGPDEQF
J: TRBJ2-1
size: few
D: TRBD2
V: TRBV7-9

CDR3: ASSGGRVLPGELF
J: TRBJ2-2
size: few
D: .
V: TRBV2

CDR3: ASSPLPGQGTEAF
J: TRBJ1-1
size: medium-sized
D: TRBD1
V: TRBV12-3/TRBV12-4

CDR3: SASEGTDTQY
J: TRBJ2-3
size: medium-sized
D: .
V: TRBV20-1

CDR3: ASSQSETQY
J: TRBJ2-5
size: few
D: .
V: TRBV3-1

CDR3: ASSQVRRRYGYT
J: TRBJ1-2
size: many
D: .
V: TRBV3-1

CDR3: ASRWDRGVVQPQH
J: TRBJ1-5
size: many
D: TRBD1
V: TRBV2

CDR3: ASSHGVGLYYEQY
J: TRBJ2-7
size: many
D: .
V: TRBV11-1

CDR3: ASSSDGWTGRGNEQY
J: TRBJ2-7
size: many
D: .
V: TRBV7-8

CDR3: ASRGQAGGNYGYT
J: TRBJ1-2
size: many
D: TRBD1
V: TRBV2

CDR3: ASRLRQVKNTEAF
J: TRBJ1-1
size: medium-sized
D: .
V: TRBV11-2

CDR3: AWKTIMNTEAF
J: TRBJ1-1
size: .
D: .
V: TRBV30

CDR3: ATMENTEAF
J: TRBJ1-1
size: medium-sized
D: .
V: TRBV24-1

CDR3: ASSVLAGAEEAF
J: TRBJ1-1
size: few
D: .
V: TRBV6-1

CDR3: ASSVNDNEQF
J: TRBJ2-1
size: many
D: .
V: TRBV2

CDR3: ACPDMQNQRGGYT
J: TRBJ1-2
size: .
D: .
V: TRBV30

CDR3: VSTRSSGNTIY
J: TRBJ1-3
size: .
D: .
V: TRBV2

CDR3: ASRPSGGISGNTIY
J: TRBJ1-3
size: many
D: TRBD1
V: TRBV12-3/TRBV12-4

CDR3: ASSLGIWDRITGELF
J: TRBJ2-2
size: many
D: TRBD1
V: TRBV11-2

CDR3: ASREGRSYEQY
J: TRBJ2-7
size: many
D: .
V: TRBV28

CDR3: AWTRGQTEAF
J: TRBJ1-1
size: once
D: .
V: TRBV30

CDR3: ASSLEEGLRETQY
J: TRBJ2-5
size: .
D: .
V: TRBV7-8

CDR3: ASSSGTNSYEQY
J: TRBJ2-7
size: medium-sized
D: .
V: TRBV28

CDR3: ASTAPLGEGKHYGYT
J: TRBJ1-2
size: medium-sized
D: .
V: TRBV19

CDR3: ASSYSFGDNQPQH
J: TRBJ1-5
size: few
D: .
V: TRBV6-2/TRBV6-3

CDR3: ATSDPQETQY
J: TRBJ2-5
size: .
D: .
V: TRBV24-1